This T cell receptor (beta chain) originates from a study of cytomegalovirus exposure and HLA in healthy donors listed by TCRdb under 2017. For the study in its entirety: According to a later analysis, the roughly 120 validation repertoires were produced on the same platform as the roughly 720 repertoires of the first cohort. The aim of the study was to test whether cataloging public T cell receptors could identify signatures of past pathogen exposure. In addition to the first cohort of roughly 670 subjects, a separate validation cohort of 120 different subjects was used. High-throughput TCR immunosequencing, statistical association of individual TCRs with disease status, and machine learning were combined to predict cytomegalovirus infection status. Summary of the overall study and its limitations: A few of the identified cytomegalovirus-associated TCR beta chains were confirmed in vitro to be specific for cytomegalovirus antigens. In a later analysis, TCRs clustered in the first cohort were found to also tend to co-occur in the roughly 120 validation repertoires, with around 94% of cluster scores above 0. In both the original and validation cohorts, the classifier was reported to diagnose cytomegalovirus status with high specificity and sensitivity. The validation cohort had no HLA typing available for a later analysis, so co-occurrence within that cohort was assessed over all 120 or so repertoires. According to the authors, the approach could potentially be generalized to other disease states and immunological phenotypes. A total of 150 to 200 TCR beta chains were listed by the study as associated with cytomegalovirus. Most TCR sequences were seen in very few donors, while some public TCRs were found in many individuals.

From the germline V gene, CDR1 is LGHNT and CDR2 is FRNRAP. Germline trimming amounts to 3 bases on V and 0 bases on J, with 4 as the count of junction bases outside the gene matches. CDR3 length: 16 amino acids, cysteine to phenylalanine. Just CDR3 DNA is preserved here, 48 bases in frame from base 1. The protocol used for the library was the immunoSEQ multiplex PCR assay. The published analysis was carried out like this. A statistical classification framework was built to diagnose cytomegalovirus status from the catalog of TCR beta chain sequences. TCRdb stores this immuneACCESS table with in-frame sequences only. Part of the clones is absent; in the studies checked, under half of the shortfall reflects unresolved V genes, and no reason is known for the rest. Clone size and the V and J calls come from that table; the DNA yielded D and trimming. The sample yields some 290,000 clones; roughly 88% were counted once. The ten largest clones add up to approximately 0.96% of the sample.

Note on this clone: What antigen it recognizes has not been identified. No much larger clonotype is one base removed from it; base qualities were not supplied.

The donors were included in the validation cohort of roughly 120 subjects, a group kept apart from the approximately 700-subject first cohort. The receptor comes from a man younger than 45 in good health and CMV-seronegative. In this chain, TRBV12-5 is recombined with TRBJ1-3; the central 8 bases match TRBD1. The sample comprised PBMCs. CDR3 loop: CASGFGDRSSGNTIYF. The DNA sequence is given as TGTGCTAGTGGTTTCGGGGACAGGAGCTCTGGAAACACCATATATTTT.